One and the same sample provided the 13 T cell receptor beta chains below, sequenced in a study of shared clonotypes between healthy human individuals (dated by TCRdb to about 2020). CD8 naive samples were obtained by positive selection for CCR7 among CD45RO-negative cells, yielding a CD45RA+CCR7+ population from which TemRA cells were excluded. The protocol used for the library was the immunoSEQ multiplex PCR assay. TCRdb carries this immuneACCESS record with in-frame sequences only. Its versions omit some clonotypes, under half of them owing to an unresolved V gene in the studies checked, with the rest unexplained. The sample table shows 1.5 million to 2.5 million clones, and approximately 94% are seen once. Clones ranked in the top ten supply roughly 1% of the sample. The specimen was naive CD8+ T cells sorted from blood. The label giving this sample's cell subset or site can be read as: CD45RA+CCR7+. The source is a man aged 18 to 30 in good health.

This chain uses TRBV5-6 with TRBJ2-7, with TRBD1 identical over 8 bases. V dropped 6 bases and J dropped 0; count of bases not matched to a gene: 5. The CDR3 contains 14 residues. In germline, CDR1 is SGHDT, CDR2 YYEEEE. The CDR3 spells CASNTGGPSYEQYF. Here the CDR3 DNA reads TGTGCCAGCAACACAGGGGGACCCTCCTACGAGCAGTACTTC.

V is TRBV6-1 and J is TRBJ2-5, with unresolved D. Germline CDR1 MNHNS, CDR2 SASEGT. The CDR3 contains 15 residues. V shed 5 bases and J shed 4 bases, with 17 bases lying between them. The CDR3 DNA follows: TGTGCCAGCAGTCAAATTGACCTCTTGGGAGAGACCCAGTACTTC. Its protein product is CASSQIDLLGETQYF.

Concerning this clone itself: Other nucleotide sequences from this sample produce the same CDR3. CDR3 bases: TGTGCCAGCAGTTTAGGCAATGAGCAGTTCTTC. This encodes CASSLGNEQFF. The gene calls are TRBV6-5 and TRBJ2-1; unclear D gene. Germline assignment: CDR1 MNHEY and CDR2 SVGAGI. V lost 4 bases and J 6 bases, leaving 4 bases between the germline ends. The CDR3 contains 11 residues.

The chain carries TRBV28 and TRBJ2-3, with 9 bases identical to TRBD2. The CDR3 sequence is 16 residues long. Per the germline V gene, CDR1 is MDHEN and CDR2 is SYDVKM. The trim removed 5 bases at V and 2 bases at J, leaving 8 bases unmatched. The CDR3 region is CASSQPAGGYTDTQYF. The CDR3, as DNA: TGTGCCAGCAGTCAGCCAGCGGGGGGTTACACAGATACGCAGTATTTT.

In regard to this clone: Within the sample, other DNA sequences also encode this same CDR3. The rearrangement uses TRBV9 and TRBJ2-1; a weak D match, TRBD2 (6 bases). CDR1 is SGDLS, CDR2 YYNGEE, per germline. The CDR3 is 15 residues long. V lost 0 bases and J lost 2, with 9 bases in between. The CDR3 DNA follows: TGTGCCAGCAGCGTAGGTAGCGGAGCCTACAATGAGCAGTTCTTC. This translates into CASSVGSGAYNEQFF.

This clone was detected once. The rearrangement joins TRBV5-1 to TRBJ1-1; tentatively, D is TRBD1 (5 bases). The CDR3 runs 15 residues. V shed 0 bases and J shed 1 base, with 10 bases lying between them. Germline values: CDR1 SGHRS, CDR2 YFSETQ. The CDR3 DNA is TGCGCCAGCAGCTTGGTTGGGGGAACGAACACTGAAGCTTTCTTT. Its protein product is CASSLVGGTNTEAFF. Based on the CDR3 plus reference TRBV5-1 and TRBJ1-1, the full variable domain is KAGVTQTPRYLIKTRGQQVTLSCSPISGHRSVSWYQQTPGQGLQFLFEYFSETQRNKGNFPGRFSGRQFSNSRSEMNVSTLELGDSALYLCASSLVGGTNTEAFFGQGTRLTVV.

This rearrangement joins TRBV6-1 to TRBJ2-5; the match to TRBD1 covers 7 bases. Germline trimming cut 8 bases from V and 5 bases from J; bases unmatched to any gene: 11. Germline CDR1 reads MNHNS; CDR2 reads SASEGT. The CDR3 runs 14 residues. For the CDR3, the DNA is TGTGCCAGCCGGACAGGTATAACCTGGGAGACCCAGTACTTC. Encoded protein: CASRTGITWETQYF.

The chain joins TRBV6-1 to TRBJ2-5; 16 bases are a match to TRBD2. From germline, CDR1 is MNHNS and CDR2 SASEGT. This CDR3 is 16 amino acids long. Trimming removed 3 bases from V and 2 bases from J; junction bases left unmatched: 0. CDR3 sequence: CASSEGLAGGQETQYF. Written as DNA, the CDR3 is TGTGCCAGCAGTGAGGGACTAGCGGGAGGGCAAGAGACCCAGTACTTC.

The chain recombines TRBV4-1 with TRBJ2-1, with D maybe TRBD1 (5 bases). Trimming shortened V by 1 base and J by 4 bases, and 14 bases separated the two germline ends. Per the germline V gene, CDR1 is MGHRA and CDR2 is YSYEKL. The CDR3 consists of 16 residues. CDR3 DNA: TGCGCCAGCAGCCAAGTGAGGCAGGGCAGGTACAATGAGCAGTTCTTC. Translation: CASSQVRQGRYNEQFF.

The count of this clone is one. The DNA for the CDR3 is TGTGCCAGCAGTGAATATTCGGGCCTGGCTGAGAGCAATCAGCCCCAGCATTTT. Its protein is CASSEYSGLAESNQPQHF. The genes are TRBV2 and TRBJ1-5; D gene uncertain. Germline CDR1 SNHLY, CDR2 FYNNEI. V lost 2 bases and J lost 1, with 18 bases in between. The CDR3 is 18 residues long.

This chain connects TRBV5-6 to TRBJ1-5; 10 nucleotides align to TRBD1. With 3 bases clipped from V and 7 bases from J, the junction kept 4 bases outside the gene matches. The germline V gene has CDR1 SGHDT and CDR2 YYEEEE. The CDR3 extends over 14 amino acids. Here the CDR3 reads CASSSQTGGQPQHF. The CDR3 DNA reads TGTGCCAGCAGCTCACAGACAGGGGGCCAGCCCCAGCATTTT.

The chain employs TRBV2 and TRBJ2-2; D not resolved. CDR3 length: 15 amino acids. Germline CDR1 is SNHLY and CDR2 is FYNNEI. V dropped 1 base and J dropped 2 bases, with 8 bases sitting between them. The DNA of the CDR3 is TGTGCCAGCAGTGAAGTTCCTACCAACACCGGGGAGCTGTTTTTT. This sequence encodes CASSEVPTNTGELFF.

This chain uses TRBV11-2 with TRBJ2-7; 8 positions match TRBD1. V shed 5 bases and J 2 bases; nucleotides not matched to a gene: 8. Looked up from germline, CDR1 is SGHAT and CDR2 is FQNNGV. CDR3 length equals 15 residues. This CDR3 is CASSLAGTGTYEQYF. DNA for the CDR3: TGTGCCAGCAGCCTAGCCGGGACAGGAACCTACGAGCAGTACTTC.